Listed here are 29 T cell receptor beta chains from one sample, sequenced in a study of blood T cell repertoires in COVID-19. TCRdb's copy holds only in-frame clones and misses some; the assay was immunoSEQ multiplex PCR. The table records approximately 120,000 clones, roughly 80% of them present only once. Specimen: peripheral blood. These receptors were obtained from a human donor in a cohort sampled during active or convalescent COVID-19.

CDR3 DNA sequence: TGTGCCAGCATTAGTTCGATCCGGGACAGAAACAATGAGCAGTTCTTC. It codes for CASISSIRDRNNEQFF. V gene TRBV5-6 combines with J gene TRBJ2-1; 7 bases are a match to TRBD1. Trimming took 6 bases from V and 5 from J; bases not matched to a gene: 14. CDR3 length equals 16 residues. Germline lookup yields CDR1 SGHDT and CDR2 YYEEEE.

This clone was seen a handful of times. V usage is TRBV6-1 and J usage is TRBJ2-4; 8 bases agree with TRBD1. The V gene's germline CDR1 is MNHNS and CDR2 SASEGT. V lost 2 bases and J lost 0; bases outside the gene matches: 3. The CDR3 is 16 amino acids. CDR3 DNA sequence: TGTGCCAGCAGTGAAAGACAGGGGCTAGCCAAAAACATTCAGTACTTC. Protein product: CASSERQGLAKNIQYF.

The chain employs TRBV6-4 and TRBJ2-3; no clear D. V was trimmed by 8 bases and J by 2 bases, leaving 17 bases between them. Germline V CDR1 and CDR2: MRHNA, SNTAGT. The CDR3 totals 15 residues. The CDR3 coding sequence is TGTGCCAGCGGCCGGGTGGTACCAATCACAGATACGCAGTATTTT. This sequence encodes CASGRVVPITDTQYF.

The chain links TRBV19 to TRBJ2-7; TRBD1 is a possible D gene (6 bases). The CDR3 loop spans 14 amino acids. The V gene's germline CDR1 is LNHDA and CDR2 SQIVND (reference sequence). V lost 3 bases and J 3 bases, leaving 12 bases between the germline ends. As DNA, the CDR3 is TGTGCCAGTAGTATGGACAGCCTTTTCTACGAGCAGTACTTC. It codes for CASSMDSLFYEQYF. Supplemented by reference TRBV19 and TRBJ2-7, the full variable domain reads DGGITQSPKYLFRKEGQNVTLSCEQNLNHDAMYWYRQDPGQGLRLIYYSQIVNDFQKGDIAEGYSVSREKKESFPLTVTSAQKNPTAFYLCASSMDSLFYEQYFGPGTRLTVT.

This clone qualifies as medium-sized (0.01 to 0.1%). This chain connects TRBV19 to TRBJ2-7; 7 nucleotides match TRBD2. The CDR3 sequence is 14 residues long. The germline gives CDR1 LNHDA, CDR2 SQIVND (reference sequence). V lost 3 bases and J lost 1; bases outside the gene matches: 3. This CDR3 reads CASSMASGSYEQYF. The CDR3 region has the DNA TGTGCCAGTAGTATGGCTAGCGGTTCCTACGAGCAGTACTTC.

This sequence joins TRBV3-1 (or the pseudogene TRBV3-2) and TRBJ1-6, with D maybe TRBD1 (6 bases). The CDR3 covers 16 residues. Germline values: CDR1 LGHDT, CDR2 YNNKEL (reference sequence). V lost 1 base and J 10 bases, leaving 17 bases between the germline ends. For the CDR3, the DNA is TGTGCCAGCAGCCAAGTCATTTCAGGGGCCAGATCACCCCTCCACTTT. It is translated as CASSQVISGARSPLHF.

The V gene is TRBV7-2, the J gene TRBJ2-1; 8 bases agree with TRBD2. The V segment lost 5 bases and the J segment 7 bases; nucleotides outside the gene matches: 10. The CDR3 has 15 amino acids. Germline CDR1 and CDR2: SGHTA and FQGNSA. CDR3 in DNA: TGTGCCAGCAGCCCAGCGTTGCGGGAGGCGAATGAGCAGTTCTTC. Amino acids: CASSPALREANEQFF.

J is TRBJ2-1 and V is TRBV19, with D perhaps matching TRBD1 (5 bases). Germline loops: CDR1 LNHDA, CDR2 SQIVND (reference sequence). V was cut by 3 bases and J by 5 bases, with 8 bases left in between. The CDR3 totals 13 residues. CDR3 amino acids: CASSIQGNNEQFF. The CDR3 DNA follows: TGTGCCAGTAGTATCCAGGGCAACAATGAGCAGTTCTTC. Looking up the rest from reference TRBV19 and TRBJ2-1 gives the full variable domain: DGGITQSPKYLFRKEGQNVTLSCEQNLNHDAMYWYRQDPGQGLRLIYYSQIVNDFQKGDIAEGYSVSREKKESFPLTVTSAQKNPTAFYLCASSIQGNNEQFFGPGTRLTVL.

The CDR3 sequence is CASRPGHFSYEQYF. The CDR3, as DNA: TGTGCCAGCAGACCAGGACACTTCTCCTACGAGCAGTACTTC. The J gene is TRBJ2-7, the V gene TRBV27, with D perhaps TRBD1 (5 bases). Trimming took off 6 bases at V and 0 bases at J, with 12 bases between the two ends. Germline V gene lookup returns CDR1 MNHEY and CDR2 SMNVEV (reference sequence). The CDR3 has 14 amino acids.

As DNA, the CDR3 is TGTGCCAGCAGCTTCTCTGACAGGGGGCAAGTCTATGGCTACACCTTC. It codes for CASSFSDRGQVYGYTF. V and J are TRBV7-2 and TRBJ1-2, with TRBD1 matching over 10 bases. The germline gives CDR1 SGHTA, CDR2 FQGNSA. The CDR3 is 16 amino acids. The ends lost 3 bases at V and 4 bases at J; junction bases unmatched: 8.

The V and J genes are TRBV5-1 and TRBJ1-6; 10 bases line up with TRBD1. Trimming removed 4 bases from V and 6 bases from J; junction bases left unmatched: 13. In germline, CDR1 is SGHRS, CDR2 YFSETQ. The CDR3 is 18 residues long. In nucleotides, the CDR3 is TGCGCCAGCAGCCAAAGGGACAGGGGACGTGGGGCTAATTCACCCCTCCACTTT. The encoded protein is CASSQRDRGRGANSPLHF.

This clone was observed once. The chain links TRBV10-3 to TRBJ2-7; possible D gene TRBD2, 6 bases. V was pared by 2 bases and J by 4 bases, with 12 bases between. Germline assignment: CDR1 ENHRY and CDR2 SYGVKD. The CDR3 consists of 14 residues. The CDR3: CAISEIGGGYEQYF. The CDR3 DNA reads TGTGCCATCAGTGAGATTGGTGGGGGGTACGAGCAGTACTTC.

Here the CDR3 reads CASSVSRGNQPQHF. The CDR3 bases are TGTGCCAGCAGTGTCAGCCGGGGCAATCAGCCCCAGCATTTT. The genes are TRBV2 and TRBJ1-5; D remains unclear. The CDR3 is 14 residues long. V was shortened by 4 bases and J by 2 bases, with 9 bases between the two germline ends. Germline V gene data show CDR1 as SNHLY and CDR2 as FYNNEI. Full variable domain (outside the CDR3, taken from reference TRBV2 and TRBJ1-5): EPEVTQTPSHQVTQMGQEVILRCVPISNHLYFYWYRQILGQKVEFLVSFYNNEISEKSEIFDDQFSVERPDGSNFTLKIRSTKLEDSAMYFCASSVSRGNQPQHFGDGTRLSIL.

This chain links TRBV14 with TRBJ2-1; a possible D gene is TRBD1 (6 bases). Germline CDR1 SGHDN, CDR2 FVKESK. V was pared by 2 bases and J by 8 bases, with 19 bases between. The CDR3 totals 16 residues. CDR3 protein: CASSQRRGRGGDEQFF. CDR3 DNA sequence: TGTGCCAGCAGCCAAAGAAGGGGTCGTGGGGGCGATGAGCAGTTCTTC. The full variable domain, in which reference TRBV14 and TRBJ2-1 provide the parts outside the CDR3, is EAGVTQFPSHSVIEKGQTVTLRCDPISGHDNLYWYRRVMGKEIKFLLHFVKESKQDESGMPNNRFLAERTGGTYSTLKVQPAELEDSGVYFCASSQRRGRGGDEQFFGPGTRLTVL.

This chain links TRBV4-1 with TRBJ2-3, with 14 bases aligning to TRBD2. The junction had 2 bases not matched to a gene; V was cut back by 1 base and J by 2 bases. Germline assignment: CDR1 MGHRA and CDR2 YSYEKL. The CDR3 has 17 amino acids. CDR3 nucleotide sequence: TGCGCCAGCAGCCAAGGACTAGCGGGAGGGATCACAGATACGCAGTATTTT. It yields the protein CASSQGLAGGITDTQYF.

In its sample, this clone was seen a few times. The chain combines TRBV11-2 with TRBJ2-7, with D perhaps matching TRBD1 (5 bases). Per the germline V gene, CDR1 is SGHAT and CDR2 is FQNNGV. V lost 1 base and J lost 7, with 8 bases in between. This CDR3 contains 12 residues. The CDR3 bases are TGTGCCAGCAGCTTAGCAGGGTCGGAGCAGTACTTC. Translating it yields CASSLAGSEQYF.

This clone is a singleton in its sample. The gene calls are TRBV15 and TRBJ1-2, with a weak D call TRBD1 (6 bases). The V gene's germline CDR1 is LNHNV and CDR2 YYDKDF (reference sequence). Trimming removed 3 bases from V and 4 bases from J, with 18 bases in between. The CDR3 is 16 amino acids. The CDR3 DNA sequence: TGTGCCACCAGCAGCGGGGGGGGCGCGCGAATCTATGGCTACACCTTC. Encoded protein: CATSSGGGARIYGYTF.

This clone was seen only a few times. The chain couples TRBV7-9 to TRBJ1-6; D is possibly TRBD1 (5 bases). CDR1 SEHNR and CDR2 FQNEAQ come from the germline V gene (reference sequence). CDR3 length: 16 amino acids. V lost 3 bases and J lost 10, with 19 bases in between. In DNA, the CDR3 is TGTGCCAGCAGCTTCAAGGGGCTAGATATGGGGTCACCCCTCCACTTT. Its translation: CASSFKGLDMGSPLHF.

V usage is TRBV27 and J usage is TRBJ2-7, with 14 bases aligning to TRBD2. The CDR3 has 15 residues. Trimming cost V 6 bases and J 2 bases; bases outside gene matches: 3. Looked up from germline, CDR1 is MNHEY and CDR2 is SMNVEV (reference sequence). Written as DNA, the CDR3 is TGTGCCAGCAGGGGACTAGCGGGAGATCCCTACGAGCAGTACTTC. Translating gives CASRGLAGDPYEQYF.

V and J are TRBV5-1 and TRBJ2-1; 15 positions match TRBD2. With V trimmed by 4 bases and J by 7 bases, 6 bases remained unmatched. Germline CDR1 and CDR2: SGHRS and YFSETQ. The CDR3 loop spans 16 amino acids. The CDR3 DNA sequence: TGCGCCAGCAGCCCGAGGACTAGCGGGAGGGGGAATGAGCAGTTCTTC. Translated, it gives CASSPRTSGRGNEQFF.

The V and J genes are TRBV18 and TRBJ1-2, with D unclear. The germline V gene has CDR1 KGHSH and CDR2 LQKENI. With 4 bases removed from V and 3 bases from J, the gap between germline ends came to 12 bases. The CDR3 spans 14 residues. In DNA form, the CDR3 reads TGTGCCAGCTCACTCAAAGGCCGGGACTATGGCTACACCTTC. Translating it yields CASSLKGRDYGYTF. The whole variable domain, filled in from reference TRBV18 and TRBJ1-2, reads NAGVMQNPRHLVRRRGQEARLRCSPMKGHSHVYWYRQLPEEGLKFMVYLQKENIIDESGMPKERFSAEFPKEGPSILRIQQVVRGDSAAYFCASSLKGRDYGYTFGSGTRLTVV.

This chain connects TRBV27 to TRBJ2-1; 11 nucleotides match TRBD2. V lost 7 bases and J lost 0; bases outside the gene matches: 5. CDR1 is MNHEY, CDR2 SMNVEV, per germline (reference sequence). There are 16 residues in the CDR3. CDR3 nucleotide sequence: TGTGCCAGCATGGCTAGCGGGAGGACCTCCTACAATGAGCAGTTCTTC. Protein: CASMASGRTSYNEQFF.

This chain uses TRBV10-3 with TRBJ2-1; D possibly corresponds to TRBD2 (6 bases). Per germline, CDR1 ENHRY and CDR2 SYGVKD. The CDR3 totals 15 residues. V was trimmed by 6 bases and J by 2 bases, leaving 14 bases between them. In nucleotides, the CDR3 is TGTGCCATCAGGCTCGGGGACTTACCCTACAATGAGCAGTTCTTC. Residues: CAIRLGDLPYNEQFF.

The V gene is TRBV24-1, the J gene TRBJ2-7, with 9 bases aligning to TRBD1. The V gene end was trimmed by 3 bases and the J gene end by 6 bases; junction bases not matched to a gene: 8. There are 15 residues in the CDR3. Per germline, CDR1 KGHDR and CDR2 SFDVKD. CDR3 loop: CATSDTRDRAREQYF. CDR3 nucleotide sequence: TGTGCCACCAGTGATACCCGGGACAGGGCACGCGAGCAGTACTTC.

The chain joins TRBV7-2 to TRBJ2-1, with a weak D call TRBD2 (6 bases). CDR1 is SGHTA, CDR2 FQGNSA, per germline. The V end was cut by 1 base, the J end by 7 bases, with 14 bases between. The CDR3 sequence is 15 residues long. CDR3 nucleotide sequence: TGTGCCAGCAGCTTAGTTGGTAGCGGTCGGAATGAGCAGTTCTTC. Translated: CASSLVGSGRNEQFF.

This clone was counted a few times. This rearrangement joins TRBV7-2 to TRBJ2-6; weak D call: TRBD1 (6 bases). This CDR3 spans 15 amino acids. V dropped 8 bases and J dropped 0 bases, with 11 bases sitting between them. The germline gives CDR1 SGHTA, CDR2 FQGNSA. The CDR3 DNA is TGTGCCAGCGCTACAGGGCCCTCTGGGGCCAACGTCCTGACTTTC. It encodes CASATGPSGANVLTF. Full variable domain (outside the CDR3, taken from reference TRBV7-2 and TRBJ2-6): GAGVSQSPSNKVTEKGKDVELRCDPISGHTALYWYRQSLGQGLEFLIYFQGNSAPDKSGLPSDRFSAERTGGSVSTLTIQRTQQEDSAVYLCASATGPSGANVLTFGAGSRLTVL.

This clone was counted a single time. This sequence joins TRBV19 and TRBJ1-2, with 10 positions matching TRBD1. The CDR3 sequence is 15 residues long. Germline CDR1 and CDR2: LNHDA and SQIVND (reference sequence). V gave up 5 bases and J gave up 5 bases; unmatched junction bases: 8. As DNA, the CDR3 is TGTGCCAGTAGTTCCCGGACAGGGGGGGAATATGGCTACACCTTC. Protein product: CASSSRTGGEYGYTF. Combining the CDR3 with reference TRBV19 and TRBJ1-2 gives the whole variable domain DGGITQSPKYLFRKEGQNVTLSCEQNLNHDAMYWYRQDPGQGLRLIYYSQIVNDFQKGDIAEGYSVSREKKESFPLTVTSAQKNPTAFYLCASSSRTGGEYGYTFGSGTRLTVV.

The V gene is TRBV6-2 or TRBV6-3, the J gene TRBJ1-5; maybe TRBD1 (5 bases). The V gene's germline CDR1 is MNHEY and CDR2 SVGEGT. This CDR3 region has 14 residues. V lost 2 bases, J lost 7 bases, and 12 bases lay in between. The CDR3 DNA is TGTGCCAGCAGTTACGGGGCCTCCCGCCAGCCCCAGCATTTT. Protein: CASSYGASRQPQHF.

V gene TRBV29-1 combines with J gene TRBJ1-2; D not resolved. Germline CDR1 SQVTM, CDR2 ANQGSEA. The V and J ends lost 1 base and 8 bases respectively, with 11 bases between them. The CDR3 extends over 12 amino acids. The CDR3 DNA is TGCAGCGTTGAAGGCAGGCCGCTGGGCTACACCTTC. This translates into CSVEGRPLGYTF.